This T cell receptor (beta chain) was captured in a study of cytomegalovirus exposure and HLA in healthy donors. 60 Vbeta and 13 Jbeta primers were used in PCR. Some clones are missing from TCRdb's copy, which holds only in-frame ones; the method was immunoSEQ multiplex PCR. The table lists over 75,000 clones, approximately 9% of them singletons. Points from the study as a whole: Investigators reported approximately 170 TCR beta chains as tied to cytomegalovirus.

This clone showed up just a few times. Antigen specificity is unknown. The V and J ends lost 5 bases and 11 bases respectively, with 27 bases between them. CDR1 and CDR2 (germline): SEHNR, FQNEAQ (reference sequence). The CDR3 is 16 amino acids. The source material was PBMCs. The chain links TRBV7-9 to TRBJ2-5; D is perhaps TRBD1 (5 bases). The TCR originated in a man between 45 and 60 years old in good health and CMV-seropositive. CDR3 bases: TGTGCCAGCAGCAGCCAGGGTTACGTGGTCCAAGAGGCGCAGTACTTC. It translates to CASSSQGYVVQEAQYF.